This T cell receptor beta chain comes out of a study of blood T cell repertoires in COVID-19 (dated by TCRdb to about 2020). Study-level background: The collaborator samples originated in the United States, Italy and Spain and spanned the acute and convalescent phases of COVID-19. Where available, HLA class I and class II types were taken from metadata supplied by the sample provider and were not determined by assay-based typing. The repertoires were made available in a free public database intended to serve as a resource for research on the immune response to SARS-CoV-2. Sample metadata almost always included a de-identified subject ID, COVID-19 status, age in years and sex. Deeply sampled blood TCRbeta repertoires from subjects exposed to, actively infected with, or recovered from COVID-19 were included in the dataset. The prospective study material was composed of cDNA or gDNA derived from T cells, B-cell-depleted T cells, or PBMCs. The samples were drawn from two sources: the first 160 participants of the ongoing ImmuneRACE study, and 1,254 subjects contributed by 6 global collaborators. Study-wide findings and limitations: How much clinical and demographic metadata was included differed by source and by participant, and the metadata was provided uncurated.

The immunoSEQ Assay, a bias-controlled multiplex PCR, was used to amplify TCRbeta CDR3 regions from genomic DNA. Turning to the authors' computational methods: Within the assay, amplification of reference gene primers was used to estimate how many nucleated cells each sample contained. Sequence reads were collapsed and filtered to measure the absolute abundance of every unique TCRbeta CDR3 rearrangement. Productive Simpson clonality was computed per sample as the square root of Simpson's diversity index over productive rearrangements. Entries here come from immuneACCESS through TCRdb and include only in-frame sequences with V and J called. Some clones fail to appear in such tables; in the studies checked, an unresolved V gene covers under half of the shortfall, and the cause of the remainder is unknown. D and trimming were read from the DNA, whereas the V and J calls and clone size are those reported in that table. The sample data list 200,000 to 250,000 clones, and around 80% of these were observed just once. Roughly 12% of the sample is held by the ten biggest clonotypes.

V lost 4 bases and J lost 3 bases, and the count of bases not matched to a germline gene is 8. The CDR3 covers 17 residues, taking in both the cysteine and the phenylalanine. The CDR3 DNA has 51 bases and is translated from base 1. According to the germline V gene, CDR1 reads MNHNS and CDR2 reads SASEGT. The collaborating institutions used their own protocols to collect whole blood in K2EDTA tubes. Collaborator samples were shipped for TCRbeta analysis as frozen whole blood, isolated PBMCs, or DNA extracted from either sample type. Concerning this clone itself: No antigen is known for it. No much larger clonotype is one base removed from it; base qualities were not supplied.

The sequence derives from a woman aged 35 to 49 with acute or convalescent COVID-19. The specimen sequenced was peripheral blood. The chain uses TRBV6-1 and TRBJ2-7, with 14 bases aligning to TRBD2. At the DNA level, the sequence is TGTGCCAGCAGTGGCGGGACTAGCGGGAGTAAGGGCTACGAGCAGTACTTC. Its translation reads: CASSGGTSGSKGYEQYF.